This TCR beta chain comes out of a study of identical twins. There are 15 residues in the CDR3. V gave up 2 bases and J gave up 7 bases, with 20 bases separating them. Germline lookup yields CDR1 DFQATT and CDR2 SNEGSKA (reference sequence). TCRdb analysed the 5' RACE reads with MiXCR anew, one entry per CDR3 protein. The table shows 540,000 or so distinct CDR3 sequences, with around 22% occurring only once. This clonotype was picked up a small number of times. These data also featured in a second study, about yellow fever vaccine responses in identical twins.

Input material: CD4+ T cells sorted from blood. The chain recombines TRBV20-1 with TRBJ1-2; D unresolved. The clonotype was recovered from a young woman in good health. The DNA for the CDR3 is TGCAGTGCTAGACCAACCCAAGCGGTGGCGCGTGGCTACACCTTC. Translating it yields CSARPTQAVARGYTF.